The present T cell receptor (beta chain) was sequenced within a study of blood T cells in healthy people across ages. Sample-barcoded 5' priming and a J-beta primer mix drove a second PCR of about 6 to 12 cycles. Every molecule of cDNA carried a tag from a template-switch adaptor with 12 random nucleotides. TCRdb re-called the 5' RACE reads with MiXCR, one entry per CDR3 protein. The sample records 1.5 million to 2 million distinct CDR3 sequences, roughly 32% being singletons. V lost 1 base to trimming and J lost 4 bases, with 14 bases between them. CDR3 length equals 15 residues. The V gene's germline CDR1 is SEHNR and CDR2 FQNEAQ (reference sequence). Notes on the study in general: Older individuals had lower TCR beta diversity per million T cells (the decline was roughly linear). The unknown donor CMV status may have confounded expanded clonotype changes.

Ten or more counts support this clonotype. The antigen is not known. This TCR derives from a woman in her 30s in good health. Sample: blood. This chain connects TRBV7-9 to TRBJ2-7; the D gene is possibly TRBD1 (7 bases). The CDR3 spells CASSLEEGALYEQYF. DNA of the CDR3: TGTGCCAGCAGCTTAGAGGAGGGGGCCTTGTACGAGCAGTACTTC.